A single sample is the source of the 21 T cell receptor beta chains below, sequenced in a study of blood T cell repertoires in COVID-19. Sequencing was performed with immunoSEQ multiplex PCR; in TCRdb, only in-frame clones are kept and a portion is missing. The sample holds approximately 130,000 clones, 75% to 90% seen once. The sequencing sample was made of peripheral blood. All receptors come from a man between 45 and 60 years old with active COVID-19.

The V call is TRBV11-3, the J call TRBJ1-3; no clear D. CDR3 length: 13 amino acids. V gave up 2 bases and J gave up 2 bases, with 4 bases separating them. The germline V gene has CDR1 SGHNT and CDR2 YENEEA. DNA of the CDR3: TGTGCCAGCAGCTTAAGCCCTGGAAACACCATATATTTT. Translated: CASSLSPGNTIYF.

Comments on this clone: Other nucleotide sequences from this sample produce the same CDR3. The chain combines TRBV4-3 with TRBJ1-1; D might be TRBD1 (6 bases). This CDR3 contains 14 residues. Germline assignment: CDR1 LGHNA and CDR2 YSLEER. With 5 bases removed from V and 0 bases from J, the gap between germline ends came to 10 bases. As DNA, the CDR3 is TGCGCCAGCAGCAGTCAGGGGATGAACACTGAAGCTTTCTTT. Translation: CASSSQGMNTEAFF.

V and J are TRBV6-6 and TRBJ1-5, with D possibly TRBD1 on 6 matching bases. In germline, CDR1 is MNHNY, CDR2 SVGAGI (reference sequence). The length of the CDR3 is 14 residues. The ends were cut back, 4 bases at V and 3 bases at J, with 10 bases in the middle. The CDR3 sequence: CASSSGQHNQPQHF. The CDR3 region has the DNA TGTGCCAGCAGTTCTGGACAGCACAATCAGCCCCAGCATTTT.

The chain combines TRBV6-2 or TRBV6-3 with TRBJ2-7; D is ambiguous. The V and J ends lost 6 bases and 6 bases respectively, with 9 bases between them. Germline lookup yields CDR1 MNHEY and CDR2 SVGEGT. CDR3 length: 11 residues. The CDR3: CASSSRGEQYF. CDR3 coding DNA: TGTGCCAGCAGCTCCAGAGGCGAGCAGTACTTC.

This chain uses TRBV7-9 with TRBJ1-1, with TRBD1 matching 7 bases. V was clipped by 3 bases and J by 5 bases; unmatched bases: 9. Germline CDR1 is SEHNR and CDR2 is FQNEAQ (reference sequence). CDR3 length: 15 amino acids. Written as DNA, the CDR3 is TGTGCCAGCAGCTTCCCCGCGGCAGGGGGAACTGAAGCTTTCTTT. It encodes CASSFPAAGGTEAFF.

The table lists this clone with a few counts. Its ends do not fully match the called genes, so a read error is possible. The rearrangement links TRBV7-7 to TRBJ2-2; 11 nucleotides agree with TRBD2. In germline, CDR1 is SSHAT, CDR2 FNYEAQ (reference sequence). This CDR3 spans 15 amino acids. CDR3 coding DNA: TGTGCTAGCAGCGTGACTAGCGGGGACACCGGGGAGCTGTTTTTT. Amino acid sequence: CASSVTSGDTGELFF. Combining the CDR3 with reference TRBV7-7 and TRBJ2-2 gives the whole variable domain GAGVSQSPRYKVTKRGQDVTLRCDPISSHATLYWYQQALGQGPEFLTYFNYEAQPDKSGLPSDRFSAERPEGSISTLTIQRTEQRDSAMYRCASSVTSGDTGELFFGEGSRLTVL.

The chain uses TRBV5-1 and TRBJ2-3, with 9 bases that match TRBD1. The CDR3 loop spans 15 amino acids. Per the germline V gene, CDR1 is SGHRS and CDR2 is YFSETQ. Losses at the gene ends were 4 bases for V and 8 bases for J; bases not matched to a gene: 11. CDR3 region: CASSTPGTGNGTQYF. As DNA, the CDR3 is TGCGCCAGCAGCACCCCCGGGACAGGGAATGGTACGCAGTATTTT.

The chain is built from TRBV3-1 (or the pseudogene TRBV3-2) and TRBJ2-1, with 8 nucleotides matching TRBD2. The CDR3 is 15 residues long. Trimming cost V 2 bases and J 5 bases; bases outside gene matches: 5. Per germline, CDR1 LGHDT and CDR2 YNNKEL (reference sequence). DNA of the CDR3: TGTGCCAGCAGCCAATCCGGCGGGGGGAACAATGAGCAGTTCTTC. Translated, it gives CASSQSGGGNNEQFF.

The V call is TRBV19, the J call TRBJ2-5; TRBD2 is a possible D gene (7 bases). Germline V lookup: CDR1 LNHDA, CDR2 SQIVND (reference sequence). Trimming stripped 2 bases from V and 7 bases from J, with 14 bases between. The CDR3 runs to 14 residues. The CDR3 coding sequence is TGTGCCAGTAGTATAAGGAGGGGGGGAGGGACCCAGTACTTC. This translates into CASSIRRGGGTQYF. The full variable domain, completed using reference TRBV19 and TRBJ2-5, is DGGITQSPKYLFRKEGQNVTLSCEQNLNHDAMYWYRQDPGQGLRLIYYSQIVNDFQKGDIAEGYSVSREKKESFPLTVTSAQKNPTAFYLCASSIRRGGGTQYFGPGTRLLVL.

The V and J genes are TRBV6-4 and TRBJ1-4; D call uncertain. Germline V gene lookup returns CDR1 MRHNA and CDR2 SNTAGT. Trimming removed 0 bases at V and 3 bases at J, with 11 bases between. The CDR3 sequence is 16 residues long. CDR3 protein: CASSDSCPMANEKLFF. The CDR3 DNA sequence: TGTGCCAGCAGTGACTCGTGCCCTATGGCTAATGAAAAACTGTTTTTT.

This clone has a handful of counts. V usage is TRBV19 and J usage is TRBJ1-1, with no clear D. V lost 3 bases and J 5 bases, leaving 16 bases between the germline ends. The CDR3 is 15 residues long. Germline CDR1 LNHDA, CDR2 SQIVND (reference sequence). This CDR3 is CASSIRASGETEAFF. The CDR3 DNA reads as TGTGCCAGTAGTATTCGGGCAAGCGGAGAGACTGAAGCTTTCTTT.

This rearrangement joins TRBV19 to TRBJ1-3; TRBD1 aligns across 9 bases. This CDR3 has 14 amino acids. V was pared by 4 bases and J by 8 bases, with 6 bases of the junction left unmatched. CDR1 is LNHDA and CDR2 is SQIVND in the germline V gene (reference sequence). This chain's CDR3 is CASSSDRGEDTIYF. The CDR3 nucleotides read TGTGCCAGTAGTAGTGACAGGGGGGAAGACACCATATATTTT.

The chain links TRBV7-9 to TRBJ1-2; D is unresolved. V lost 1 base and J lost 2, with 5 bases in between. The CDR3 contains 13 residues. Germline CDR1 reads SEHNR; CDR2 reads FQNEAQ (reference sequence). CDR3 DNA sequence: TGTGCCAGCAGCTTAGGGAGAAACTATGGCTACACCTTC. It is translated as CASSLGRNYGYTF.

This clone has just one count. CDR3 sequence reads: CASSDTGNGNTQYF. The DNA for the CDR3 is TGTGCCAGTAGTGACACCGGGAACGGAAATACGCAGTATTTT. The chain combines TRBV19 with TRBJ2-3; maybe TRBD2 (5 bases). Trimming removed 5 bases from V and 7 bases from J, with 16 bases in between. Germline CDR1 LNHDA, CDR2 SQIVND (reference sequence). The CDR3 length is 14 residues.

The rearrangement uses TRBV5-1 and TRBJ1-6; D is ambiguous. The CDR3 runs 16 residues. The ends were cut back, 0 bases at V and 0 bases at J, with 7 bases in the middle. The V gene's germline CDR1 is SGHRS and CDR2 YFSETQ. The CDR3 nucleotides are TGCGCCAGCAGCTTGGATGGGAGCTCCTATAATTCACCCCTCCACTTT. The encoded protein is CASSLDGSSYNSPLHF. The full variable domain, rest sourced from reference TRBV5-1 and TRBJ1-6, is KAGVTQTPRYLIKTRGQQVTLSCSPISGHRSVSWYQQTPGQGLQFLFEYFSETQRNKGNFPGRFSGRQFSNSRSEMNVSTLELGDSALYLCASSLDGSSYNSPLHFGNGTRLTVT.

CDR3 bases: TGTGCCAGCAGCCCCGGGGGCGGGGGGGGTGAGACCCAGTACTTC. Encoded protein: CASSPGGGGGETQYF. The rearrangement joins TRBV9 to TRBJ2-5; 9 bases align to TRBD2. The germline gives CDR1 SGDLS, CDR2 YYNGEE. Trimming at V came to 4 bases and at J to 5 bases, leaving 9 bases not matched to a gene. The CDR3 has 15 residues.

The chain couples TRBV27 to TRBJ2-1, with 12 positions matching TRBD2. This CDR3 region has 15 residues. In germline, CDR1 is MNHEY, CDR2 SMNVEV (reference sequence). V trimming: 6 bases; J trimming: 4 bases; junction bases outside the gene matches: 4. The CDR3 region has the DNA TGTGCCAGCAGCCTAGCGGGGGGGATTTACAATGAGCAGTTCTTC. Protein product: CASSLAGGIYNEQFF.

CDR3 residues: CASSSVGHIPRSPLHF. The CDR3, as DNA: TGTGCCAGCAGCTCCGTGGGGCATATCCCACGTTCACCCCTCCACTTT. The chain recombines TRBV3-1 (or the pseudogene TRBV3-2) with TRBJ1-6; D is perhaps TRBD1 (5 bases). Trimming removed 5 bases from V and 9 bases from J, with 20 bases in between. The CDR3 length is 16 residues. Germline loops: CDR1 LGHDT, CDR2 YNNKEL (reference sequence).

The chain combines TRBV12-3 or TRBV12-4 with TRBJ2-3; D gene uncertain. V lost 3 bases and J lost 10, with 11 bases in between. CDR3 length: 12 amino acids. CDR3 sequence (DNA): TGTGCCAGCAGTTTGGGCCCGGTCCCGCAGTATTTT. Translated, it gives CASSLGPVPQYF.

This clone has just a few counts. J is TRBJ1-2 and V is TRBV28; TRBD1 might be the D (6 bases). V lost 3 bases, J lost 8 bases, and 10 bases lay in between. This CDR3 is 12 amino acids long. CDR1 is MDHEN and CDR2 is SYDVKM in the germline V gene. Written as DNA, the CDR3 is TGTGCCAGCAGTTTTCAGGACAGAGGCTACACCTTC. It specifies CASSFQDRGYTF.

The chain couples TRBV19 to TRBJ1-5; a weak D match, TRBD1 (6 bases). The V gene lost 8 bases and the J gene lost 3 bases, with 17 bases spanning the gap. Germline CDR1 reads LNHDA; CDR2 reads SQIVND (reference sequence). CDR3 length: 15 residues. CDR3 residues: CASSTTGKANQPQHF. In nucleotides, the CDR3 is TGTGCCAGTTCCACCACAGGGAAGGCCAATCAGCCCCAGCATTTT.